Shown below are 18 T cell receptor beta chains from a single sample sequenced in a study of cytotoxic CD8 clonotypes in ibrutinib-treated CLL. The assay was immunoSEQ multiplex PCR, and TCRdb's table has in-frame clones only and misses some. Of 200,000 to 250,000 clones listed, 60% to 80% are singletons. The material was PBMCs, obtained after 12 months of ibrutinib treatment. These receptors came from a human donor with chronic lymphocytic leukemia.

The chain uses TRBV6-1 and TRBJ2-1; D gene uncertain. The germline gives CDR1 MNHNS, CDR2 SASEGT. The CDR3 runs 15 residues. Between the trimmed V and J ends, which lost 4 bases and 0 bases, there was a span of 10 bases. For the CDR3, the DNA is TGTGCCAGCAGTGTGGACCAGAGCTCCTACAATGAGCAGTTCTTC. Amino acid sequence: CASSVDQSSYNEQFF.

This clone has a handful of counts. The V call is TRBV5-1, the J call TRBJ2-1, with a weak D call TRBD2 (6 bases). This CDR3 is 13 amino acids long. V was pared by 4 bases and J by 10 bases, with 15 bases between. Germline values: CDR1 SGHRS, CDR2 YFSETQ. The CDR3 loop reads CASSPEGLTEQFF. DNA for the CDR3: TGCGCCAGCAGCCCGGAGGGGCTCACGGAGCAGTTCTTC. The whole variable domain, filled in from reference TRBV5-1 and TRBJ2-1, reads KAGVTQTPRYLIKTRGQQVTLSCSPISGHRSVSWYQQTPGQGLQFLFEYFSETQRNKGNFPGRFSGRQFSNSRSEMNVSTLELGDSALYLCASSPEGLTEQFFGPGTRLTVL.

The genes are TRBV18 and TRBJ1-3; tentative D call: TRBD1 (5 bases). The CDR3 loop spans 15 amino acids. Germline CDR1 is KGHSH and CDR2 is LQKENI. Deletions cut 4 bases from V and 2 bases from J, with 12 bases between. In DNA, the CDR3 is TGTGCCAGCTCACTCCCGGGCAGGGCTGGAAACACCATATATTTT. It is translated as CASSLPGRAGNTIYF.

This rearrangement joins TRBV7-9 to TRBJ2-3; TRBD2 agrees at 15 bases. Unmatched junction bases numbered 5, after V lost 0 bases and J lost 7 bases. The germline V gene encodes CDR1 SEHNR and CDR2 FQNEAQ (reference sequence). The CDR3 covers 17 residues. The CDR3 coding sequence is TGTGCCAGCAGCTTAGCGGGGACTAGCGGGAGGCGAAATACGCAGTATTTT. Translated: CASSLAGTSGRRNTQYF.

This clone was detected a few times. This sequence joins TRBV13 and TRBJ2-5, with D maybe TRBD1 (7 bases). The CDR3 length is 15 residues. CDR1 PRHDT and CDR2 FYEKMQ come from the germline V gene (reference sequence). V gave up 0 bases and J gave up 3 bases, with 11 bases separating them. This CDR3 is CASSLGQGGKETQYF. The CDR3 nucleotides read TGTGCCAGCAGCTTAGGTCAGGGGGGAAAAGAGACCCAGTACTTC. Drawing the rest from reference TRBV13 and TRBJ2-5, the complete variable domain is AAGVIQSPRHLIKEKRETATLKCYPIPRHDTVYWYQQGPGQDPQFLISFYEKMQSDKGSIPDRFSAQQFSDYHSELNMSSLELGDSALYFCASSLGQGGKETQYFGPGTRLLVL.

The CDR3 bases are TGTGCCAGCAGCTTGCTCGGGACTAACTATGGCTACACCTTC. Protein: CASSLLGTNYGYTF. The gene calls are TRBV5-5 and TRBJ1-2; D uncertain. The germline CDR1 and CDR2 sequences are SGHKS and YYEKEE (reference sequence). The CDR3 length is 14 residues. The V end lost 1 base, the J end lost 0 bases, and 7 bases lay between the germline ends.

This chain links TRBV5-1 with TRBJ1-2; D ambiguous. The CDR3 consists of 15 residues. The V gene lost 0 bases and the J gene lost 7 bases, with 16 bases spanning the gap. CDR1 and CDR2 (germline): SGHRS, YFSETQ. Here the CDR3 reads CASSLEGNQRTGYTF. As DNA, the CDR3 is TGCGCCAGCAGCTTGGAAGGGAACCAAAGGACTGGCTACACCTTC.

The chain combines TRBV29-1 with TRBJ1-5; D is possibly TRBD1 (6 bases). The CDR3 contains 13 residues. Germline CDR1 is SQVTM and CDR2 is ANQGSEA. V lost 6 bases to trimming and J lost 4 bases, with 13 bases between them. The CDR3 sequence is CSVLQGWNQPQHF. The CDR3 bases are TGCAGCGTACTACAGGGTTGGAATCAGCCCCAGCATTTT.

The chain combines TRBV2 with TRBJ2-5; 10 bases map to TRBD2. V trimming: 5 bases; J trimming: 14 bases; junction bases outside the gene matches: 11. The germline V gene has CDR1 SNHLY and CDR2 FYNNEI. The CDR3 is made up of 13 amino acids. CDR3 protein: CASSQVSTSGVYF. The CDR3 coding sequence is TGTGCCAGCAGTCAAGTTTCTACTAGCGGGGTTTACTTC.

The rearrangement links TRBV5-1 to TRBJ2-3; 9 bases align to TRBD1. Germline CDR1 is SGHRS and CDR2 is YFSETQ. Losses at the gene ends were 6 bases for V and 4 bases for J; bases not matched to a gene: 9. The CDR3 spans 15 residues. CDR3 sequence reads: CASKKTGGDSDTQYF. In DNA form, the CDR3 reads TGCGCCAGCAAGAAGACAGGGGGTGACTCAGATACGCAGTATTTT.

Of note for this clone: Within the sample, other DNA sequences also encode this same CDR3. The chain employs TRBV10-3 and TRBJ1-2; TRBD1 matches 9 bases. Germline values: CDR1 ENHRY, CDR2 SYGVKD. The CDR3 has 13 residues. Trimming removed 6 bases from V and 8 bases from J; junction bases left unmatched: 7. CDR3 sequence reads: CAIRGDRGYGYTF. The CDR3 region has the DNA TGTGCCATCAGGGGAGACAGGGGGTACGGCTACACCTTC.

This sequence joins TRBV30 and TRBJ2-3, with 7 bases that match TRBD2. Germline V gene lookup returns CDR1 GTSNPN and CDR2 SVGIG (reference sequence). This CDR3 has 11 residues. The CDR3 spells CAREATDTQYF. The CDR3 DNA reads as TGTGCACGGGAGGCCACAGATACGCAGTATTTT.

This clone was found once. The chain carries TRBV18 and TRBJ2-1, with a possible D match to TRBD1 (6 bases). CDR1 is KGHSH and CDR2 is LQKENI in the germline V gene. CDR3 length: 13 amino acids. Trimming removed 4 bases from V and 5 bases from J, with 9 bases in between. The CDR3 reads CASSQQGNNEQFF. The CDR3 DNA follows: TGTGCCAGCTCACAACAGGGAAACAATGAGCAGTTCTTC.

This clone came up a few times. The J gene is TRBJ2-5, the V gene TRBV6-5, with 7 bases aligning to TRBD2. V shed 8 bases, J shed 3 bases, and the junction held 3 bases outside the gene matches. The CDR3 extends over 12 amino acids. Germline values: CDR1 MNHEY, CDR2 SVGAGI. The CDR3 DNA reads TGTGCCAGCGCGGGAGCGGAAGAGACCCAGTACTTC. Protein product: CASAGAEETQYF.

The genes are TRBV18 and TRBJ2-1, with TRBD2 as a possible D gene (6 bases). The CDR3 contains 14 residues. The V gene lost 6 bases and the J gene lost 4 bases, with 13 bases spanning the gap. The germline gives CDR1 KGHSH, CDR2 LQKENI. The CDR3: CASSPGLNYNEQFF. CDR3 in DNA: TGTGCCAGCTCCCCTGGACTAAATTACAATGAGCAGTTCTTC. Together with reference TRBV18 and TRBJ2-1, the CDR3 gives the full variable domain: NAGVMQNPRHLVRRRGQEARLRCSPMKGHSHVYWYRQLPEEGLKFMVYLQKENIIDESGMPKERFSAEFPKEGPSILRIQQVVRGDSAAYFCASSPGLNYNEQFFGPGTRLTVL.

The chain links TRBV5-1 to TRBJ2-7; TRBD1 matches 8 bases. The CDR3 is made up of 15 amino acids. The germline V gene encodes CDR1 SGHRS and CDR2 YFSETQ. The ends lost 0 bases at V and 2 bases at J; junction bases unmatched: 4. Here the CDR3 reads CASSLGDRTPYEQYF. The CDR3 nucleotides read TGCGCCAGCAGCTTGGGGGACAGGACACCCTACGAGCAGTACTTC.

The V gene is TRBV6-6, the J gene TRBJ2-5; D is undetermined. This CDR3 spans 12 amino acids. Germline V gene data show CDR1 as MNHNY and CDR2 as SVGAGI (reference sequence). The V and J ends lost 6 bases and 4 bases respectively, with 9 bases between them. DNA for the CDR3: TGTGCCAGCAGCCTAATGGGAGAGACCCAGTACTTC. Residues: CASSLMGETQYF.

The chain links TRBV18 to TRBJ2-5; no clear D. This CDR3 has 13 residues. CDR1 and CDR2 (germline): KGHSH, LQKENI. The V end lost 1 base, the J end lost 2 bases, and 5 bases lay between the germline ends. The CDR3 nucleotides read TGTGCCAGCTCACCACTAAGACAAGAGACCCAGTACTTC. Translation gives CASSPLRQETQYF.